In this sample, the clone carrying this TCR beta chain turned up many times. The antigen remains undetermined. The CDR3 is 15 amino acids. Germline CDR1 is SGHRS and CDR2 is YFSETQ. With V trimmed by 0 bases and J by 7 bases, 3 bases remained unmatched. For TCRbeta, the library was prepared with unique molecular identifiers. TCRdb itself ran the PCR reads through MiXCR, one entry per CDR3 protein. This sample has approximately 230,000 distinct CDR3 sequences, with roughly a quarter found just once. This sample stems from a study of T-cell reconstitution after alpha-beta-depleted transplantation in children. Study observations and caveats: Counts and diversity of T cells one year after transplant came mostly from newly produced T cells. Where some patients showed high TCRbeta diversity at day 60, it came from recipient T cells and thymic progenitors that had survived.

Here the sequenced sample was PBMCs, taken before TCRalphabeta/CD19-depleted stem cell transplant. This receptor was obtained from a girl aged 2 to 10 with Fanconi anemia, due to receive a stem cell transplant. This rearrangement joins TRBV5-1 to TRBJ1-6; 8 bases agree with TRBD1. CDR3 nucleotide sequence: TGCGCCAGCAGCTTGGTGGACAGGGCCAATTCACCCCTCCACTTT. This gives the protein CASSLVDRANSPLHF. The entire variable domain, with the rest obtained from reference TRBV5-1 and TRBJ1-6, is as follows: KAGVTQTPRYLIKTRGQQVTLSCSPISGHRSVSWYQQTPGQGLQFLFEYFSETQRNKGNFPGRFSGRQFSNSRSEMNVSTLELGDSALYLCASSLVDRANSPLHFGNGTRLTVT.